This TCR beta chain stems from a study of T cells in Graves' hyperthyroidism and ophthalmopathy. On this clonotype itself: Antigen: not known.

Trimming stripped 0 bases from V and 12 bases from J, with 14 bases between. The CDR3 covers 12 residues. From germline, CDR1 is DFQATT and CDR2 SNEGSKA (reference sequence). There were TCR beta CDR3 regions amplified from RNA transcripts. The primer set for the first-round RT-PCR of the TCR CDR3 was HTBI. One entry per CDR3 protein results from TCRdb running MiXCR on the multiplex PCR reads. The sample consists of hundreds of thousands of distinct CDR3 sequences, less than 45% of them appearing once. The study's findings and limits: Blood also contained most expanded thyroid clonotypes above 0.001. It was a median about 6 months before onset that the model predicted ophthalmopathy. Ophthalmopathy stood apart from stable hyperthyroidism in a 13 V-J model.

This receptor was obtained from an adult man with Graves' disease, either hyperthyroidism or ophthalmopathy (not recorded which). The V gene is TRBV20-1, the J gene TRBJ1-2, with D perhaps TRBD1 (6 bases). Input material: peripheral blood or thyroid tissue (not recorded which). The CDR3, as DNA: TGCAGTGCTAGAGAGGTCAGGGGTGGGAACACCTTC. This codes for CSAREVRGGNTF.